These 27 T cell receptor beta chains were sequenced from one sample in a study of CD8 T cells in Susac syndrome. The authors reverse transcribed about 0.5 to 1 ug RNA with random hexamers. TCRdb re-called the immunoSEQ multiplex PCR reads with MiXCR, one entry per CDR3 protein. Among 55,000 to 75,000 distinct CDR3 sequences, 93% were seen once, and the ten largest hold roughly 0.16%. The sample consisted of CD4+ T cells from PBMCs. The receptors stem from a human donor with Susac syndrome.

J is TRBJ1-5 and V is TRBV5-6, with TRBD1 matching 8 bases. Losses at the gene ends were 4 bases for V and 2 bases for J; bases not matched to a gene: 5. This CDR3 comprises 15 residues. CDR1 and CDR2 from the germline V gene are SGHDT and YYEEEE. The CDR3 is CASSARGLGNQPQHF. The CDR3 nucleotides are TGTGCCAGCAGCGCCAGGGGGCTGGGCAATCAGCCCCAGCATTTT.

Comment on this clonotype: Germline and junction disagree at one end, which may indicate a read error. The chain carries TRBV10-3 and TRBJ1-2; tentatively, D is TRBD1 (5 bases). Germline loops: CDR1 ENHRY, CDR2 SYGVKD. The CDR3 runs to 14 residues. The CDR3 bases are TGTGCCATCGGTGACAGCCCAGCTAACTATGGCTACACCTTC. Amino acid sequence: CAIGDSPANYGYTF.

This clonotype was counted once. The chain links TRBV6-2 or TRBV6-3 to TRBJ2-6; D uncertain. CDR1 is MNHEY and CDR2 is SVGEGT in the germline V gene. Trimming removed 6 bases at V and 0 bases at J, with 9 bases between. There are 15 residues in the CDR3. CDR3 nucleotides: TGTGCCAGCAGCAACAAGAACTCTGGGGCCAACGTCCTGACTTTC. It specifies CASSNKNSGANVLTF.

The chain carries TRBV3-1 and TRBJ1-5, with D unresolved. The V and J ends lost 2 bases and 2 bases respectively, with 7 bases between them. This CDR3 contains 14 residues. Per the germline V gene, CDR1 is LGHDT and CDR2 is YNNKEL (reference sequence). The CDR3: CASSQREGNQPQHF. CDR3 nucleotide sequence: TGTGCCAGCAGCCAAAGGGAGGGCAATCAGCCCCAGCATTTT. The variable domain in full, with the rest retrieved from reference TRBV3-1 and TRBJ1-5, is DTAVSQTPKYLVTQMGNDKSIKCEQNLGHDTMYWYKQDSKKFLKIMFSYNNKELIINETVPNRFSPKSPDKAHLNLHINSLELGDSAVYFCASSQREGNQPQHFGDGTRLSIL.

J is TRBJ1-5 and V is TRBV7-9; 8 bases match TRBD1. This CDR3 is 15 amino acids long. Germline CDR1 and CDR2: SEHNR and FQNEAQ (reference sequence). V shed 1 base, J shed 5 bases, and the junction held 4 bases outside the gene matches. The CDR3 here is CASSLGTGSDQPQHF. The CDR3 DNA reads as TGTGCCAGCAGCTTAGGGACAGGGAGTGATCAGCCCCAGCATTTT.

This chain uses TRBV29-1 with TRBJ1-5; D gene ambiguous. This CDR3 has 13 residues. With 5 bases removed from V and 3 bases from J, the gap between germline ends came to 11 bases. Germline V lookup: CDR1 SQVTM, CDR2 ANQGSEA. The chain's CDR3 is CSVSGSINQPQHF. The CDR3 DNA is TGCAGCGTTTCCGGGAGTATCAATCAGCCCCAGCATTTT.

The chain links TRBV5-1 to TRBJ2-7, with TRBD2 matching over 9 bases. V shed 4 bases and J 3 bases; nucleotides not matched to a gene: 5. There are 14 residues in the CDR3. Germline V CDR1 and CDR2: SGHRS, YFSETQ. This CDR3 is CASSPAGGGYEQYF. CDR3 in DNA: TGCGCCAGCAGCCCGGCGGGGGGGGGCTACGAGCAGTACTTC.

V gene TRBV7-8 combines with J gene TRBJ2-7, with 9 bases identical to TRBD1. The germline gives CDR1 SGHVS, CDR2 FQNEAQ. The CDR3 consists of 14 residues. The V and J ends lost 0 bases and 7 bases, in that order; junction bases with no gene match: 4. The chain's CDR3 is CASSLAQGAREQYF. CDR3 DNA sequence: TGTGCCAGCAGCTTAGCACAGGGGGCTCGGGAGCAGTACTTC.

The J gene is TRBJ2-1, the V gene TRBV7-2, with 12 bases identical to TRBD1. The CDR3 is 18 residues long. Trimming at V came to 3 bases and at J to 7 bases, leaving 13 bases not matched to a gene. Germline V gives CDR1 SGHTA, CDR2 FQGNSA. CDR3 loop: CASSFLLGRDRGLNEQFF. The CDR3 DNA reads TGTGCCAGCAGCTTCCTCCTGGGGAGGGACAGGGGGCTAAATGAGCAGTTCTTC.

The chain joins TRBV7-2 to TRBJ1-6; 7 bases fit TRBD1. The CDR3 loop spans 16 amino acids. Trimming at V came to 4 bases and at J to 6 bases, leaving 9 bases not matched to a gene. The V gene's germline CDR1 is SGHTA and CDR2 FQGNSA. DNA for the CDR3: TGTGCCAGCAGCTCACGGGGGGACAGTAGTAATTCACCCCTCCACTTT. Translated: CASSSRGDSSNSPLHF.

CDR3 coding DNA: TGTGCCAGCAGCCCCAGGGGAAGGGATACCTACGAGCAGTACTTC. This translates into CASSPRGRDTYEQYF. The genes are TRBV11-1 and TRBJ2-7; a possible D gene is TRBD1 (6 bases). Trimming removed 5 bases from V and 2 bases from J, with 16 bases in between. The germline gives CDR1 SGHAT, CDR2 FQDESV (reference sequence). The CDR3 runs to 15 residues.

The J gene is TRBJ2-7, the V gene TRBV6-5, with D unclear. The CDR3 has 14 amino acids. CDR1 and CDR2 from the germline V gene are MNHEY and SVGAGI. Trimming cost V 10 bases and J 4 bases, with 20 bases left between them. CDR3 nucleotides: TGTGCCACTCTAAATATCGGCAGTACGTACGAGCAGTACTTC. Its translation: CATLNIGSTYEQYF.

The V gene is TRBV28, the J gene TRBJ2-2; unclear D gene. The CDR3 has 14 residues. The germline V gene has CDR1 MDHEN and CDR2 SYDVKM. V was pared by 2 bases and J by 7 bases, with 11 bases between. The CDR3 here is CASSLVSHFGELFF. The CDR3 region has the DNA TGTGCCAGCAGTTTAGTCAGCCACTTCGGGGAGCTGTTTTTT.

The rearrangement uses TRBV7-3 and TRBJ1-1; no clear D gene. V was trimmed by 4 bases and J by 1 base, leaving 10 bases between them. The CDR3 spans 14 residues. Germline V lookup: CDR1 SGHTA, CDR2 FQGTGA. The DNA of the CDR3 is TGTGCCAGCAGCTCCGGGTCCGGGAACACTGAAGCTTTCTTT. The encoded protein is CASSSGSGNTEAFF. The full variable domain, completed using reference TRBV7-3 and TRBJ1-1, is GAGVSQTPSNKVTEKGKYVELRCDPISGHTALYWYRQSLGQGPEFLIYFQGTGAADDSGLPNDRFFAVRPEGSVSTLKIQRTERGDSAVYLCASSSGSGNTEAFFGQGTRLTVV.

CDR3 loop: CASSHIRVYNSPLHF. CDR3 bases: TGTGCCAGCAGCCACATCCGGGTGTATAATTCACCCCTCCACTTT. This chain connects TRBV4-2 to TRBJ1-6; D uncertain. V was shortened by 3 bases and J by 4 bases, with 10 bases between the two germline ends. Germline lookup yields CDR1 LGHNA and CDR2 YNFKEQ. This CDR3 has 15 residues.

The chain links TRBV6-1 to TRBJ2-6; 7 nucleotides agree with TRBD2. This CDR3 contains 19 residues. Germline CDR1 reads MNHNS; CDR2 reads SASEGT. The trim removed 6 bases at V and 0 bases at J, leaving 14 bases unmatched. The CDR3 loop is CASSRGGPGGDSGANVLTF. The DNA of the CDR3 is TGTGCCAGCAGCCGTGGGGGTCCGGGGGGTGACTCTGGGGCCAACGTCCTGACTTTC.

The chain uses TRBV5-1 and TRBJ1-4; D unclear. This CDR3 spans 14 amino acids. The germline V gene encodes CDR1 SGHRS and CDR2 YFSETQ. V lost 1 base to trimming and J lost 1 base, with 5 bases between them. CDR3 DNA sequence: TGCGCCAGCAGCTTGAGTGGAACTAATGAAAAACTGTTTTTT. It encodes CASSLSGTNEKLFF. Variable domain in full (rest from reference TRBV5-1 and TRBJ1-4): KAGVTQTPRYLIKTRGQQVTLSCSPISGHRSVSWYQQTPGQGLQFLFEYFSETQRNKGNFPGRFSGRQFSNSRSEMNVSTLELGDSALYLCASSLSGTNEKLFFGSGTQLSVL.

The chain recombines TRBV11-1 with TRBJ2-3; 7 nucleotides line up with TRBD2. J was trimmed by 4 bases and V by 7 bases; bases with no gene match: 2. The germline V gene encodes CDR1 SGHAT and CDR2 FQDESV (reference sequence). The CDR3 is 12 residues long. The CDR3 bases are TGTGCCAGCACCGGGGGGTCAGATACGCAGTATTTT. Its translation is CASTGGSDTQYF.

The chain employs TRBV30 and TRBJ1-1; D may be TRBD1 (5 bases). Germline CDR1 GTSNPN, CDR2 SVGIG (reference sequence). This CDR3 is 13 amino acids long. The CDR3: CSTAPRSHTEAFF. CDR3 sequence (DNA): TGTTCGACAGCCCCGCGGAGCCACACTGAAGCTTTCTTT.

The chain uses TRBV24-1 and TRBJ2-5, with 11 nucleotides matching TRBD1. The germline CDR1 and CDR2 sequences are KGHDR and SFDVKD. Germline trimming cut 11 bases from V and 4 bases from J; bases unmatched to any gene: 5. This CDR3 is 13 amino acids long. The CDR3 reads CAISDRGRETQYF. The DNA of the CDR3 is TGTGCCATTTCGGACAGGGGGCGAGAGACCCAGTACTTC.

This clonotype turned up a few times. The rearrangement uses TRBV12-3 or TRBV12-4 and TRBJ2-7; unclear D gene. V lost 1 base, J lost 0 bases, and 10 bases lay in between. CDR3 length: 15 amino acids. The DNA for the CDR3 is TGTGCCAGCAGTTTAGGCAGAGAGCACTCCTACGAGCAGTACTTC. Its translation is CASSLGREHSYEQYF.

The rearrangement uses TRBV7-3 and TRBJ2-7; D is undetermined. The CDR3 spans 13 residues. The ends were cut back, 5 bases at V and 4 bases at J, with 12 bases in the middle. Germline CDR1 SGHTA, CDR2 FQGTGA. Written as DNA, the CDR3 is TGTGCCAGCAGCCTTCGGGTTCGATACGAGCAGTACTTC. Protein product: CASSLRVRYEQYF.

The chain employs TRBV14 and TRBJ1-6; the D gene is possibly TRBD1 (6 bases). Germline assignment: CDR1 SGHDN and CDR2 FVKESK. V was shortened by 0 bases and J by 9 bases, with 12 bases between the two germline ends. This CDR3 is built from 15 residues. In DNA form, the CDR3 reads TGTGCCAGCAGCCAAGATATGGGGGGCGGTTCACCCCTCCACTTT. Translating gives CASSQDMGGGSPLHF.

The chain is built from TRBV5-1 and TRBJ2-6; no firm D call. Germline values: CDR1 SGHRS, CDR2 YFSETQ. This CDR3 comprises 14 residues. The germline V and J ends were trimmed by 0 bases and 4 bases, with 5 bases remaining between them. The CDR3 spells CASSLGAGANVLTF. In nucleotides, the CDR3 is TGCGCCAGCAGCTTGGGGGCCGGGGCCAACGTCCTGACTTTC.

The rearrangement joins TRBV4-3 to TRBJ2-5; 7 bases align to TRBD2. This CDR3 spans 18 amino acids. CDR1 LGHNA and CDR2 YSLEER come from the germline V gene. With V trimmed by 0 bases and J by 4 bases, 14 bases remained unmatched. The CDR3 is CASSQDWMRDWGGETQYF. DNA of the CDR3: TGCGCCAGCAGCCAAGATTGGATGAGGGACTGGGGGGGAGAGACCCAGTACTTC.

The V call is TRBV4-3, the J call TRBJ2-1; D is ambiguous. The ends were cut back, 0 bases at V and 4 bases at J, with 10 bases in the middle. Germline CDR1 reads LGHNA; CDR2 reads YSLEER. This CDR3 comprises 15 residues. As DNA, the CDR3 is TGCGCCAGCAGCCAAGAACGGCTTCCTTACAATGAGCAGTTCTTC. Translation gives CASSQERLPYNEQFF.

The J gene is TRBJ1-5, the V gene TRBV29-1; 9 bases match TRBD1. The CDR3 is 13 amino acids. V was clipped by 6 bases and J by 4 bases; unmatched bases: 4. CDR1 and CDR2 from the germline V gene are SQVTM and ANQGSEA. CDR3 nucleotides: TGCAGCGTCATGGACAGGGGTAATCAGCCCCAGCATTTT. Its protein is CSVMDRGNQPQHF.